The 27 T cell receptor beta chains given below trace back to one sample, sequenced in a study of a mutant IDH1 vaccine in newly diagnosed glioma. Time point denoted: week 35, safety follow-up. Every single dose of the vaccine, 300 ug of mutant IDH1 20-mer peptide, came with topical imiquimod. Generated by immunoSEQ multiplex PCR, the TCRdb table keeps only in-frame clones and is missing some. The repertoire includes approximately 60,000 clones, about 73% of them detected once, and roughly 4.7% sits in the top ten. These TCRs are of unknown antigen specificity. The source was PBMCs, collected from a glioma patient whose treatment included an IDH1 peptide vaccine. The source of these receptors is a man over 45 with glioma.

This chain links TRBV7-9 with TRBJ2-3, with D perhaps given as TRBD1 or TRBD2 (6 bases each). V was cut by 5 bases and J by 3 bases, with 12 bases left in between. CDR1 SEHNR and CDR2 FQNEAQ come from the germline V gene (reference sequence). This CDR3 is 14 amino acids long. The CDR3 loop is CASSPGGGTDTQYF. In nucleotides, the CDR3 is TGTGCCAGCAGCCCCGGAGGGGGAACAGATACGCAGTATTTT.

In DNA, the CDR3 is TGTGCCAGCATCCAACAGGGGCTTGGGACTGAAGCTTTCTTT. Amino acid sequence: CASIQQGLGTEAFF. The rearrangement joins TRBV7-2 to TRBJ1-1; 7 positions match TRBD1. The CDR3 extends over 14 amino acids. The germline V gene encodes CDR1 SGHTA and CDR2 FQGNSA. V gave up 7 bases and J gave up 5 bases; unmatched junction bases: 10.

This sequence joins TRBV18 and TRBJ1-1; 9 bases align to TRBD1. CDR3 length: 16 amino acids. J gave up 5 bases and V 3 bases, and 10 bases lay outside the gene matches. Germline CDR1 and CDR2: KGHSH and LQKENI. The CDR3 coding sequence is TGTGCCAGCTCACCGGCGACAGGGGGTGAGGAGACTGAAGCTTTCTTT. This gives the protein CASSPATGGEETEAFF. Variable domain in full (rest from reference TRBV18 and TRBJ1-1): NAGVMQNPRHLVRRRGQEARLRCSPMKGHSHVYWYRQLPEEGLKFMVYLQKENIIDESGMPKERFSAEFPKEGPSILRIQQVVRGDSAAYFCASSPATGGEETEAFFGQGTRLTVV.

The chain links TRBV28 to TRBJ1-2, with 7 bases identical to TRBD1. Germline V lookup: CDR1 MDHEN, CDR2 SYDVKM. The trim removed 5 bases at V and 2 bases at J, leaving 5 bases unmatched. The CDR3 is made up of 14 amino acids. Written as DNA, the CDR3 is TGTGCCAGCAGTCGGGACAGTTCGAACTATGGCTACACCTTC. Encoded protein: CASSRDSSNYGYTF.

The chain employs TRBV14 and TRBJ2-7; 11 bases fit TRBD2. The CDR3 spans 16 residues. Germline CDR1 SGHDN, CDR2 FVKESK. After removal of 2 bases from V and 0 bases from J, the junction contained 3 bases not matched to a gene. Written as DNA, the CDR3 is TGTGCCAGCAGCCAAATGGGACTAGCGGCCTCCTACGAGCAGTACTTC. Protein product: CASSQMGLAASYEQYF.

This chain uses TRBV6-1 with TRBJ1-1; 7 bases line up with TRBD1. Trimming removed 5 bases from V and 1 base from J; junction bases left unmatched: 4. The CDR3 totals 14 residues. Per germline, CDR1 MNHNS and CDR2 SASEGT. CDR3 sequence: CASSRDRGNTEAFF. CDR3 DNA: TGTGCCAGCAGTAGGGACAGAGGGAACACTGAAGCTTTCTTT.

The chain couples TRBV5-4 to TRBJ2-2; tentatively, D is TRBD1 (6 bases). The CDR3 extends over 15 amino acids. The V end lost 4 bases, the J end lost 7 bases, and 17 bases lay between the germline ends. Germline V lookup: CDR1 SGHNT, CDR2 YYREEE (reference sequence). The CDR3, as DNA: TGTGCCAGCAGCATCCCCGGGACACCCGGCGGGGAGCTGTTTTTT. Translating it yields CASSIPGTPGGELFF.

CDR3 DNA sequence: TGTGCCAGCAGTTACTCGAGCCGAGGACAAGCTTTCTTT. This codes for CASSYSSRGQAFF. The chain combines TRBV6-5 with TRBJ1-1; D not resolved. Germline V lookup: CDR1 MNHEY, CDR2 SVGAGI. The ends were cut back, 0 bases at V and 9 bases at J, with 11 bases in the middle. CDR3 size: 13 residues.

The chain uses TRBV7-8 and TRBJ1-5, with D unclear. Trimming pared 5 bases from V and 0 bases from J, leaving 17 bases between. CDR3 size: 17 residues. The V gene's germline CDR1 is SGHVS and CDR2 FQNEAQ. The CDR3 region is CASSPVARVYSNQPQHF. The CDR3 nucleotides read TGTGCCAGCAGCCCTGTGGCAAGGGTTTATAGCAATCAGCCCCAGCATTTT.

This clone was seen once. The chain combines TRBV5-6 with TRBJ2-5; no reliable D call. The germline V and J ends were trimmed by 0 bases and 1 base, with 4 bases remaining between them. From germline, CDR1 is SGHDT and CDR2 YYEEEE. CDR3 size: 13 residues. In nucleotides, the CDR3 is TGTGCCAGCAGCTTGGTCTCCCAAGAGACCCAGTACTTC. Encoded protein: CASSLVSQETQYF.

This chain links TRBV28 with TRBJ2-7; no clear D gene. V shed 3 bases and J shed 1 base, with 10 bases lying between them. Germline lookup yields CDR1 MDHEN and CDR2 SYDVKM. CDR3 length equals 14 residues. The CDR3 loop reads CASSLGIGSYEQYF. The CDR3 nucleotides are TGTGCCAGCAGTTTGGGAATAGGTTCCTACGAGCAGTACTTC.

This chain uses TRBV6-1 with TRBJ2-7; D assignment may be TRBD1 or TRBD2 (5 bases each). Deletions cut 1 base from V and 4 bases from J, with 17 bases between. This CDR3 has 16 amino acids. Germline assignment: CDR1 MNHNS and CDR2 SASEGT. The CDR3 here is CASSEVTRGAGYEQYF. CDR3 in DNA: TGTGCCAGCAGTGAAGTAACGAGGGGAGCCGGGTACGAGCAGTACTTC.

The chain recombines TRBV5-1 with TRBJ1-2; 11 bases align to TRBD1. J was trimmed by 2 bases and V by 3 bases; bases with no gene match: 15. Germline-derived CDR1 and CDR2 are SGHRS and YFSETQ. The CDR3 has 19 residues. CDR3 sequence reads: CASSSPPGTGGRENYGYTF. The CDR3 DNA reads TGCGCCAGCAGCTCCCCCCCCGGGACAGGGGGACGTGAAAACTATGGCTACACCTTC.

Here the CDR3 reads CASSQEWRAGFNEQFF. Written as DNA, the CDR3 is TGCGCCAGCAGCCAAGAATGGCGGGCAGGGTTCAATGAGCAGTTCTTC. The genes are TRBV4-3 and TRBJ2-1; perhaps D is TRBD1 or TRBD2 (5 bases each). Germline V gene lookup returns CDR1 LGHNA and CDR2 YSLEER. V was pared by 0 bases and J by 6 bases, with 15 bases between. The CDR3 extends over 16 amino acids.

The chain joins TRBV2 to TRBJ1-3, with a possible D match to TRBD1 (5 bases). From germline, CDR1 is SNHLY and CDR2 FYNNEI. Trimming pared 7 bases from V and 0 bases from J, leaving 16 bases between. The CDR3 length is 16 residues. DNA of the CDR3: TGTGCCAGCACCATTATCAGGGAAATCTCTGGAAACACCATATATTTT. It codes for CASTIIREISGNTIYF.

The chain links TRBV5-4 to TRBJ1-2; possibly TRBD1 for D (6 bases). CDR1 and CDR2 from the germline V gene are SGHNT and YYREEE (reference sequence). The CDR3 runs to 15 residues. The V end lost 5 bases, the J end lost 2 bases, and 16 bases lay between the germline ends. DNA of the CDR3: TGTGCCAGCAGGACCCGGTTACAGGGCAACTATGGCTACACCTTC. Protein: CASRTRLQGNYGYTF.

As DNA, the CDR3 is TGTGCCAGCAGCATAGGACAGGGGGCGTACGAGCAGTACTTC. Translated, it gives CASSIGQGAYEQYF. The genes are TRBV9 and TRBJ2-7; 11 positions agree with TRBD1. The germline V gene encodes CDR1 SGDLS and CDR2 YYNGEE. This CDR3 has 14 amino acids. The junction had 4 bases not matched to a gene; V was cut back by 4 bases and J by 4 bases.

V usage is TRBV2 and J usage is TRBJ2-7; TRBD2 aligns across 9 bases. CDR3 size: 15 residues. CDR1 SNHLY and CDR2 FYNNEI come from the germline V gene. J was trimmed by 4 bases and V by 4 bases; bases with no gene match: 8. CDR3 loop: CASSAQRGAGYEQYF. CDR3 nucleotide sequence: TGTGCCAGCAGTGCCCAGCGGGGGGCGGGTTACGAGCAGTACTTC.

V and J are TRBV9 and TRBJ1-1; no clear D. Germline V lookup: CDR1 SGDLS, CDR2 YYNGEE. V was cut by 0 bases and J by 4 bases, with 13 bases left in between. This CDR3 spans 15 amino acids. The CDR3 protein is CASSVGLELSTEAFF. The CDR3 bases are TGTGCCAGCAGCGTAGGTCTGGAACTGAGCACTGAAGCTTTCTTT.

The gene calls are TRBV4-1 and TRBJ1-1; TRBD1 aligns across 8 bases. Trimming removed 4 bases from V and 4 bases from J; junction bases left unmatched: 8. The CDR3 totals 15 residues. The germline gives CDR1 MGHRA, CDR2 YSYEKL. In nucleotides, the CDR3 is TGCGCCAGCAGCCCAGCAGGGGGCATCAGCACTGAAGCTTTCTTT. Translated: CASSPAGGISTEAFF.

The rearrangement uses TRBV5-6 and TRBJ1-4; D gene uncertain. Trimming left V 7 bases short and J 7 bases short, with 17 bases between. The CDR3 is 14 amino acids. Germline assignment: CDR1 SGHDT and CDR2 YYEEEE. CDR3 in amino acids: CASGREGLREKLFF. Here the CDR3 DNA reads TGTGCCAGCGGACGGGAAGGACTTCGTGAAAAACTGTTTTTT.

This clone was counted only a few times. V usage is TRBV10-3 and J usage is TRBJ1-1; 11 bases are shared with TRBD1. The CDR3 is 18 residues long. Germline V CDR1 and CDR2: ENHRY, SYGVKD. Losses at the gene ends were 4 bases for V and 7 bases for J; bases not matched to a gene: 17. The CDR3 loop is CAISGGWGTGGTLGEAFF. CDR3 bases: TGTGCCATCAGTGGAGGGTGGGGGACAGGGGGAACCTTGGGTGAAGCTTTCTTT.

The chain joins TRBV5-1 to TRBJ1-2; D might be TRBD1 (5 bases). Germline-derived CDR1 and CDR2 are SGHRS and YFSETQ. CDR3 length: 14 amino acids. The ends were cut back, 1 base at V and 4 bases at J, with 11 bases in the middle. CDR3 sequence (DNA): TGCGCCAGCAGCTTGTCGTCAGGGACCTATGGCTACACCTTC. Encoded protein: CASSLSSGTYGYTF.

This clone was picked up a small number of times. The V call is TRBV30, the J call TRBJ1-5; D is possibly TRBD1 (5 bases). This CDR3 contains 14 residues. V lost 1 base and J lost 3, with 10 bases in between. CDR1 is GTSNPN and CDR2 is SVGIG in the germline V gene (reference sequence). This CDR3 reads CAWSAGHINQPQHF. DNA of the CDR3: TGTGCCTGGAGTGCTGGACACATCAATCAGCCCCAGCATTTT.

This sequence joins TRBV5-1 and TRBJ2-1, with 7 bases matching TRBD1. Germline V gives CDR1 SGHRS, CDR2 YFSETQ. After removal of 4 bases from V and 9 bases from J, the junction contained 10 bases not matched to a gene. The CDR3 spans 14 residues. The CDR3 reads CASSATTGLGEQFF. The CDR3 DNA sequence: TGCGCCAGCAGCGCGACGACAGGGCTCGGTGAGCAGTTCTTC.

The V gene is TRBV29-1, the J gene TRBJ1-5, with a weak D call TRBD1 (5 bases). Trimming took 4 bases from V and 1 from J, leaving 11 bases between them. This CDR3 comprises 14 residues. CDR1 SQVTM and CDR2 ANQGSEA come from the germline V gene. CDR3 sequence: CSVVLNRSNQPQHF. The CDR3 nucleotides are TGCAGCGTTGTTCTAAACAGGAGCAATCAGCCCCAGCATTTT.

The gene calls are TRBV4-1 and TRBJ1-2; TRBD1 matches at 9 bases. The CDR3 extends over 15 amino acids. The germline gives CDR1 MGHRA, CDR2 YSYEKL. The J segment lost 3 bases and the V segment lost 4 bases, leaving 6 bases of the junction unmatched. The CDR3 loop is CASSPGQGQDYGYTF. The CDR3 DNA follows: TGCGCCAGCAGCCCTGGACAGGGGCAAGACTATGGCTACACCTTC.